Each of the 24 T cell receptor beta chains below was sequenced from the same sample in a study of OX40 agonist ivuxolimab in advanced cancers. Method: immunoSEQ multiplex PCR; TCRdb's copy keeps in-frame clones and lacks some. The profile shows approximately 100,000 clones, around nine tenths of them singletons. The specimen comprised CD4+ or CD8+ T cells sorted from blood, sampled in a trial of the OX40 agonist ivuxolimab. These receptor sequences come from an adult with an advanced solid tumor such as melanoma, head and neck, liver or kidney cancer.

The V gene is TRBV14, the J gene TRBJ1-3; D ambiguous. The germline V and J ends were trimmed by 1 base and 4 bases, with 14 bases remaining between them. This CDR3 has 16 residues. Germline V gene sequence: CDR1 SGHDN, CDR2 FVKESK. CDR3: CASSQVSGSGGNTIYF. CDR3 bases: TGTGCCAGCAGCCAAGTTTCAGGCTCTGGAGGAAACACCATATATTTT.

CDR3 DNA: TGTGCCTGGGGGACACCCTATGGCTACACCTTC. Translation gives CAWGTPYGYTF. The rearrangement uses TRBV30 and TRBJ1-2; D is possibly TRBD1 (6 bases). CDR1 and CDR2 (germline): GTSNPN, SVGIG (reference sequence). With 5 bases removed from V and 4 bases from J, the gap between germline ends came to 8 bases. The length of the CDR3 is 11 residues. The whole variable domain, filled in from reference TRBV30 and TRBJ1-2, reads SQTIHQWPATLVQPVGSPLSLECTVEGTSNPNLYWYRQAAGRGLQLLFYSVGIGQISSEVPQNLSASRPQDRQFILSSKKLLLSDSGFYLCAWGTPYGYTFGSGTRLTVV.

This clone was seen only a few times. The chain joins TRBV7-9 to TRBJ1-1; D uncertain. V was trimmed by 10 bases and J by 1 base, leaving 10 bases between them. The length of the CDR3 is 12 residues. Germline CDR1 SEHNR, CDR2 FQNEAQ (reference sequence). The CDR3 nucleotides read TGTGCCACCCGGGCCCAGAACACTGAAGCTTTCTTT. This encodes CATRAQNTEAFF.

This chain joins TRBV10-1 and TRBJ1-6, with TRBD1 identical over 10 bases. Germline V gene data show CDR1 as WNHNN and CDR2 as SYGVQD (reference sequence). CDR3 size: 19 residues. Trimming took 8 bases from V and 10 from J; bases not matched to a gene: 23. For the CDR3, the DNA is TGCGCCAGCCTCCTAGCTCACTCGGGACAGGGGAAATTTAGATCACCCCTCCACTTT. Amino acid sequence: CASLLAHSGQGKFRSPLHF.

The chain uses TRBV18 and TRBJ2-3; D may be TRBD1 (6 bases). This CDR3 is 16 amino acids long. Germline loops: CDR1 KGHSH, CDR2 LQKENI. Trimming pared 3 bases from V and 2 bases from J, leaving 15 bases between. CDR3 coding DNA: TGTGCCAGCTCACCCCAACAGGGAACAAACACAGATACGCAGTATTTT. Amino acid sequence: CASSPQQGTNTDTQYF.

The CDR3 protein is CASSPLWHLGEETQYF. CDR3 in DNA: TGTGCCAGCAGTCCATTGTGGCATCTAGGGGAGGAGACCCAGTACTTC. The V and J genes are TRBV28 and TRBJ2-5; possibly TRBD1 or TRBD2 for D (5 bases each). The V gene lost 5 bases and the J gene lost 5 bases, with 21 bases spanning the gap. This CDR3 contains 16 residues. Germline CDR1 MDHEN, CDR2 SYDVKM.

The chain recombines TRBV6-5 with TRBJ1-5; perhaps TRBD1 as D (5 bases). The CDR3 spans 14 residues. Per the germline V gene, CDR1 is MNHEY and CDR2 is SVGAGI. Trimming pared 2 bases from V and 5 bases from J, leaving 10 bases between. DNA for the CDR3: TGTGCCAGCAGTTACCAGGGAACGGATCAGCCCCAGCATTTT. It translates to CASSYQGTDQPQHF.

The V gene is TRBV15, the J gene TRBJ1-6, with TRBD1 as a possible D gene (5 bases). The CDR3 covers 15 residues. CDR1 is LNHNV, CDR2 YYDKDF, per germline (reference sequence). V gave up 1 base and J gave up 14 bases, with 18 bases separating them. The CDR3 region is CATSRGGVGQTALHF. The CDR3 coding sequence is TGTGCCACCAGCAGAGGGGGAGTGGGGCAAACGGCCCTCCACTTT.

This rearrangement joins TRBV19 to TRBJ1-4; no firm D call. CDR3 length: 12 amino acids. Trimming removed 10 bases at V and 3 bases at J, with 9 bases between. CDR1 LNHDA and CDR2 SQIVND come from the germline V gene (reference sequence). CDR3 coding DNA: TGTGCCACAAGAGACCCTAATGAAAAACTGTTTTTT. This codes for CATRDPNEKLFF. Drawing the rest from reference TRBV19 and TRBJ1-4, the complete variable domain is DGGITQSPKYLFRKEGQNVTLSCEQNLNHDAMYWYRQDPGQGLRLIYYSQIVNDFQKGDIAEGYSVSREKKESFPLTVTSAQKNPTAFYLCATRDPNEKLFFGSGTQLSVL.

V is TRBV27 and J is TRBJ1-3; no clear D gene. CDR1 and CDR2 from the germline V gene are MNHEY and SMNVEV (reference sequence). With 3 bases removed from V and 2 bases from J, the gap between germline ends came to 5 bases. This CDR3 is 13 amino acids long. The CDR3 sequence is CASSFSAGNTIYF. For the CDR3, the DNA is TGTGCCAGCAGTTTTTCTGCTGGAAACACCATATATTTT.

This clone has only a few counts. V is TRBV25-1 and J is TRBJ1-2, with D possibly matching TRBD1 (5 bases). The germline CDR1 and CDR2 sequences are MGHDK and SYGVNS. The CDR3 extends over 14 amino acids. The V end was cut by 8 bases, the J end by 0 bases, with 13 bases between. CDR3 coding DNA: TGTGCCAGCCAAAGGGACGGAGCTAACTATGGCTACACCTTC. Translating it yields CASQRDGANYGYTF.

As for this clone: Other DNA sequences in the same sample also yield this CDR3. The rearrangement links TRBV5-6 to TRBJ2-7; the D is unclear. The CDR3 contains 13 residues. Germline V gives CDR1 SGHDT, CDR2 YYEEEE. V dropped 1 base and J dropped 3 bases, with 8 bases sitting between them. CDR3 amino acids: CASSLQSSYEQYF. CDR3 DNA sequence: TGTGCCAGCAGCTTGCAGTCAAGCTACGAGCAGTACTTC.

The chain joins TRBV7-2 to TRBJ1-6; D not certain. CDR1 SGHTA and CDR2 FQGNSA come from the germline V gene. Trimming took 5 bases from V and 0 from J, leaving 11 bases between them. This CDR3 comprises 16 residues. CDR3 residues: CASSPLAGSYNSPLHF. CDR3 sequence (DNA): TGTGCCAGCAGCCCCCTGGCGGGCTCCTATAATTCACCCCTCCACTTT.

The chain uses TRBV21-1 and TRBJ2-3; TRBD2, the D gene given by the table, was not confirmed from the DNA. TRBV21-1 is a documented pseudogene. This CDR3 comprises 17 residues. The CDR3 loop reads CASSPQPGGSSTDTQYF. The DNA of the CDR3 is TGTGCCAGCAGCCCTCAACCGGGGGGGTCTAGCACAGATACGCAGTATTTT.

The genes are TRBV11-2 and TRBJ2-7; 7 nucleotides match TRBD2. Germline V CDR1 and CDR2: SGHAT, FQNNGV. The CDR3 runs 14 residues. Trimming at V came to 4 bases and at J to 2 bases, leaving 5 bases not matched to a gene. The CDR3 protein is CASSYSGTTYEQYF. DNA of the CDR3: TGTGCCAGCAGCTACTCCGGGACTACCTACGAGCAGTACTTC.

This clone has just one count. The chain uses TRBV29-1 and TRBJ1-2; a weak D match, TRBD1 (6 bases). Germline assignment: CDR1 SQVTM and CDR2 ANQGSEA. This CDR3 comprises 13 residues. Trimming cost V 6 bases and J 5 bases, with 16 bases left between them. This CDR3 is CSVYSRTDYGYTF. The CDR3, as DNA: TGCAGCGTATACTCTAGGACAGATTATGGCTACACCTTC. Together with reference TRBV29-1 and TRBJ1-2, the CDR3 gives the full variable domain: SAVISQKPSRDICQRGTSLTIQCQVDSQVTMMFWYRQQPGQSLTLIATANQGSEATYESGFVIDKFPISRPNLTFSTLTVSNMSPEDSSIYLCSVYSRTDYGYTFGSGTRLTVV.

V gene TRBV18 combines with J gene TRBJ2-5, with D uncertain. Trimming removed 0 bases at V and 11 bases at J, with 13 bases between. Germline lookup yields CDR1 KGHSH and CDR2 LQKENI. The CDR3 is made up of 13 amino acids. CDR3 in DNA: TGTGCCAGCTCACCACCGGGTCTGATTCAGCAGTACTTC. This gives the protein CASSPPGLIQQYF.

V gene TRBV19 combines with J gene TRBJ1-5, with D uncertain. The CDR3 totals 15 residues. V was pared by 2 bases and J by 0 bases, with 8 bases between. Germline CDR1 is LNHDA and CDR2 is SQIVND (reference sequence). This CDR3 is CASSIRADSNQPQHF. For the CDR3, the DNA is TGTGCCAGTAGTATAAGGGCGGATAGCAATCAGCCCCAGCATTTT.

The J gene is TRBJ1-6, the V gene TRBV7-2, with TRBD1 matching 8 bases. The CDR3 is 14 residues long. Germline V gene lookup returns CDR1 SGHTA and CDR2 FQGNSA. Unmatched junction bases numbered 3, after V lost 5 bases and J lost 6 bases. The CDR3 coding sequence is TGTGCCAGCAGCGGAACAGGGGGTAATTCACCCCTCCACTTT. Amino acids: CASSGTGGNSPLHF.

This CDR3 is CASSLGGAGNSPLHF. DNA of the CDR3: TGTGCCAGCAGCTTAGGAGGGGCCGGTAATTCACCCCTCCACTTT. The chain combines TRBV7-8 with TRBJ1-6; D is perhaps TRBD1 (5 bases). Trimming pared 1 base from V and 6 bases from J, leaving 10 bases between. Germline V CDR1 and CDR2: SGHVS, FQNEAQ. CDR3 size: 15 residues.

J is TRBJ1-2 and V is TRBV30; no clear D. The CDR3 has 14 amino acids. CDR1 and CDR2 from the germline V gene are GTSNPN and SVGIG (reference sequence). V lost 0 bases and J lost 0, with 8 bases in between. The DNA of the CDR3 is TGTGCCTGGAGTGTACACGGTACTAACTATGGCTACACCTTC. Translation: CAWSVHGTNYGYTF.

The chain recombines TRBV7-9 with TRBJ1-1; D unclear. The CDR3 length is 14 residues. Germline-derived CDR1 and CDR2 are SEHNR and FQNEAQ (reference sequence). Trimming shortened V by 1 base and J by 1 base, and 7 bases separated the two germline ends. The CDR3, as DNA: TGTGCCAGCAGCTTAGACAGAACGAACACTGAAGCTTTCTTT. Translation: CASSLDRTNTEAFF.

CDR3 in DNA: TGTGCCAGCAGTTTGTTCGATGGAGTGGGGTCTGGAAACACCATATATTTT. The encoded protein is CASSLFDGVGSGNTIYF. The V and J genes are TRBV28 and TRBJ1-3; D gene ambiguous. The V gene lost 3 bases and the J gene lost 1 base, with 16 bases spanning the gap. CDR1 and CDR2 (germline): MDHEN, SYDVKM. CDR3 length: 17 amino acids.

The chain employs TRBV5-6 and TRBJ2-1; D not certain. Germline CDR1 SGHDT, CDR2 YYEEEE. V was clipped by 2 bases and J by 3 bases, with 12 bases between them. This CDR3 is 15 amino acids long. In DNA form, the CDR3 reads TGTGCCAGCAGCTTTGGTCCAGTGAACTACAATGAGCAGTTCTTC. Translation: CASSFGPVNYNEQFF.